This TCR beta chain emerged from a study of blood T cell repertoires in COVID-19. Turning to the study itself: There were acute and convalescent COVID-19 samples, and they came from the United States, Italy and Spain. Sample material is recorded as cDNA or gDNA derived from T cells, B-cell-depleted T cells, or PBMCs.

Original processing notes: Estimates of nucleated cell counts were drawn from the amplification of reference gene primers. Here immunoSEQ multiplex PCR was the method, and the copy in TCRdb shows in-frame clones only, minus some. The V and J calls and clone size come from that table; D and trimming were worked out from the DNA. The data show some 300,000 clones, approximately 88% seen once. The length of the CDR3 is 11 residues. Germline CDR1 SQVTM, CDR2 ANQGSEA. The sample consisted of peripheral blood. This TCR came from a woman aged 30 to 39 who had recovered from COVID-19. This chain connects TRBV29-1 to TRBJ2-5, with D possibly being TRBD2 (6 bases). CDR3 DNA: TGCAGTGGCGGGGAGCAAGAGACCCAGTACTTC. Its translation is CSGGEQETQYF.